This T cell receptor beta chain was captured by sequencing in a study of regulatory T cells in long-lasting Graves disease (dated by TCRdb to 2020 to 2022). Notes on the research overall: In the newly diagnosed Graves' disease group, patients had been taking antithyroid drugs for less than 3 months. Peripheral blood TCR sequencing and RNA sequencing compared persistent Graves' disease patients with newly diagnosed Graves' disease patients. The study was conducted in China and was registered as a clinical trial. A total of 33 samples underwent TCR sequencing, from roughly 13 patients with persistent Graves' disease and roughly 20 patients with newly diagnosed Graves' disease.

In the paper's terms, the time point label means: newly diagnosed GD, antithyroid drugs for less than 3 months. For both TCR sequencing and RNA sequencing, RNA was extracted from PBMCs using TRIzol. The diagnosis of Graves' disease was made according to American Thyroid Association guidelines. Recruitment of patients was carried out at an endocrinology department in Xi'an, China. Each patient gave approximately 10 milliliters of peripheral blood, collected in an EDTA anticoagulant tube. PBMCs were isolated by Ficoll Paque Plus density gradient separation without further T cell sorting. An Agilent 2100 Bioanalyzer and agarose gel were used to check RNA quality, while a NanoDrop 2000 measured RNA concentration. CDR1 and CDR2, looked up from the germline V gene (reference sequence), are LGHDT and YNNKEL. V loses 1 base, J loses 2 bases, and the germline ends lie 10 bases apart. The CDR3 has 15 amino acids, counting the end cysteine and phenylalanine. The only DNA kept is the CDR3, 45 bases in frame from the first base.

The library came from multiplex PCR. The instrument given in TCRdb is Illumina HiSeq 4000. TCR beta libraries were built with iRepertoire HTBI primers and Arm-PCR amplification of CDR3 regions. Gel purification was performed on PCR products prior to sequencing. Per the authors' processing: A total of roughly 58 TRBV and more than twelve TRBJ segments were identified across samples and were used for gene usage analysis of CDR3 amino acid clonotypes. Filtered high-quality paired reads were merged into contigs using COPE and FqMerger. BLAST was used to align contigs to IMGT TRBV, TRBD and TRBJ reference genes, with CDR3 defined following IMGT. Any clonotype with a frequency above 0.1% was counted as a highly expanded clone. Repertoire diversity was measured by Shannon entropy, and V-J evenness by the Gini coefficient. A clonotype was considered public if more than one individual shared it. TCRdb handled the public reads itself, with Q25 trimming in fastp and clone calling in MiXCR, and kept productive beta chains. Every CDR3 protein is listed once, alongside the most common genes and DNA of its rows. Here the V and J calls rest on TCRdb's processing, not on the authors' analysis. In this sample the table shows 500,000 or so distinct CDR3 sequences, about a sixth of which occur a single time. Approximately 12% of the sample rests with the top ten.

What the research found in general, with its limitations: Patients with persistent disease shared more public clonotypes (approximately 2,500) than newly diagnosed patients did (966). Compared with newly diagnosed patients, patients with persistent Graves' disease had lower TCR Shannon entropy and fewer highly expanded clones, which suggests clonal expansion. The authors noted that the small sample size was a limitation that may lower accuracy. TRBV28, TRBJ1-2 and TRBJ2-5 were preferentially used in persistent disease, while TRBV20-1 and TRBJ2-1 were favored in newly diagnosed disease. Sequencing and analysis were limited to the TCR beta chain. The study examined only peripheral blood because the primary lesion, thyroid tissue, could not be accessed.

This clonotype was observed at least ten times. Its antigen is not yet known. No per-base quality is available; no much larger clone lies one base away. In addition, the sample was reused for a study of T cells in Graves' hyperthyroidism and ophthalmopathy. As that second paper reports: Stable Graves' hyperthyroidism was defined as the absence of progression to ophthalmopathy over 18 months of follow-up. Hyperthyroidism patients were newly diagnosed, had a disease duration of under 2 months, and were aged 18 to 65 years. Exclusion was applied to patients with uncontrolled infections, other autoimmune diseases, pregnancy or lactation. Clinical symptoms, serum thyroxine and TRAb, thyroid ultrasound, and orbital computed tomography formed the basis for the diagnoses. The TCR CDR3 was subjected to a first round of RT-PCR using the HTBI primer set and the Qiagen OneStep RT-PCR kit. Most expanded thyroid clonotypes (frequency above 0.001) were also detected in blood, a finding suggesting that blood repertoires may reflect thyroid immune responses. A model built on a 13 V-J signature distinguished ophthalmopathy from stable hyperthyroidism, reaching around 88% sensitivity and around 81% specificity in cross-validation and 80%/75% in testing. During validation, the model predicted progression to ophthalmopathy a median of about 5.9 months ahead of onset, with 70.59% sensitivity and almost 75% specificity. TCR V-J signatures able to tell the groups apart were searched for in a discovery cohort of 100 patients, of whom approximately 40 had Graves' ophthalmopathy and roughly 58 had stable Graves' hyperthyroidism. Prospective prediction of ophthalmopathy was tested in an independent validation cohort consisting of about 20 hyperthyroidism patients and around 16 patients who later progressed to ophthalmopathy. The roughly 91 discovery patients were randomly divided into training and test sets at a 7:3 ratio. In addition, the study compared T-cell repertoires in thyroid tissue and in blood from roughly six Graves' hyperthyroidism patients. Following sampling, methimazole starting at 30 mg daily was given to hyperthyroidism patients, and high-dose intravenous methylprednisolone was given to ophthalmopathy patients. Libraries were constructed in a second round of multiplex PCR, after which size selection and purification were performed. Sequencing of the libraries was done on an Illumina HiSeq2000 using paired-end 100 bp reads. SOAPnuke was used to process the raw data, with reads discarded if the reads contained adapters or uncalled bases, had a mean Phred below 15, or lacked an exact constant-primer or identifier match. COPE v1.2.5 was used to merge high-quality paired reads, and clonotypes were defined as unique nucleotide sequences. MiTCR v1.1 was used to align clonotypes to the IMGT TRBV, TRBD and TRBJ reference segments. The analysis was restricted to V-J combinations with a frequency above 0.0001, which together covered 99% to 99.2% of the repertoires. A TCS score was defined as the ratio of F50 (clonal expansion) to E x V (chaos), with BLOSUM62-based TCRdist applied between CDR3 peptides within each V-J. Welch's t-statistics and random forest reduced just over 500 V-J features to roughly 13, which were used in a naive Bayes classifier (R e1071). No statistical method was used to fix the sample size in advance, and group allocation was not hidden from the investigators. The paper describes TCR Vbeta CDR3 sequencing of more than 120 peripheral blood samples, made up of some 40 ophthalmopathy patients, approximately 76 hyperthyroidism patients and roughly 17 progressor patients.

The receptor comes from a man aged 35 to 55 with Graves disease. Donor details come from another sample of the same person, matched by shared clones. The chain joins TRBV3-1 to TRBJ2-3, and perhaps TRBD2 as D gene, on 5 matching bases. Sequenced material: peripheral blood mononuclear cells (PBMCs), taken at new diagnosis, from a patient treated with antithyroid drugs. The nucleotides read TGTGCCAGCAGCCAAGGGGGAGTGGTCACAGATACGCAGTATTTT. This codes for CASSQGGVVTDTQYF.